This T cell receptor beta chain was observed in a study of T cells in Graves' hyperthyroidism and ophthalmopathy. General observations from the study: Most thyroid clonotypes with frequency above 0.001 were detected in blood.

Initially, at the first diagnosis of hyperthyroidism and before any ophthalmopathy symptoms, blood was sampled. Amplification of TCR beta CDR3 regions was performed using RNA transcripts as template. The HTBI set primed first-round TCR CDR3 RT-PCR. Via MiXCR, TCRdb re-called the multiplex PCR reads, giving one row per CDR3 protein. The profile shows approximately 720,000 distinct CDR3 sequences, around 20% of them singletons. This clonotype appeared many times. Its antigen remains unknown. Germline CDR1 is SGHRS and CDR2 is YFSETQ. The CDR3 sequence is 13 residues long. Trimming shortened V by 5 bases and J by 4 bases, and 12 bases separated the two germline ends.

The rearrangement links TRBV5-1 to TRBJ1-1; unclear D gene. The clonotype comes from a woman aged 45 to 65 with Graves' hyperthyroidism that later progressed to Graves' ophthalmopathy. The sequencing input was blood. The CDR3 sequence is CASSSTAATEAFF. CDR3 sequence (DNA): TGCGCCAGCAGTTCTACCGCAGCCACTGAAGCTTTCTTT.